The sequence of this TCR beta chain was determined in a study of cytomegalovirus exposure and HLA in healthy donors. Although they were nominally healthy when sampled, donors likely had unrecorded immune exposures. 13 Jbeta primers and 60 Vbeta primers were used for the PCR. The repertoire was sequenced with immunoSEQ multiplex PCR; TCRdb's copy has only in-frame clones and lacks some. The sample records about 170,000 clones, under 85% being singletons. The CDR3 is 14 amino acids. Germline-derived CDR1 and CDR2 are MDHEN and SYDVKM. Trimming stripped 6 bases from V and 1 base from J, with 13 bases between. This clone was found once.

The specimen sequenced was PBMCs. This chain uses TRBV28 with TRBJ2-7; D not certain. The origin of this receptor is a female donor in good health and CMV-seronegative. The CDR3, as DNA: TGTGCCAGCAGCCCCCAGACGGGTTCCTACGAGCAGTACTTC. This encodes CASSPQTGSYEQYF.